This TCR beta chain emerged from a study of blood T cell repertoires in COVID-19. Background on the study: Spain, Italy and the United States supplied samples that represented acute and convalescent COVID-19. PBMCs, B-cell-depleted T cells, or T cells provided the cDNA or gDNA that made up the material.

Trimming shortened V by 2 bases and J by 0 bases, and 8 bases separated the two germline ends. The CDR3 loop spans 15 amino acids. From germline, CDR1 is LGHDT and CDR2 YNNKEL (reference sequence). Profiled with immunoSEQ multiplex PCR; TCRdb holds only in-frame clones, not every one. Counted here are 450,000 to 500,000 clones, roughly 88% occurring once; the ten biggest clones make up 3% to 4%. The TCR comes from a human donor in a cohort sampled during active COVID-19. The sequencing input was peripheral blood. V gene TRBV3-1 (or the pseudogene TRBV3-2) combines with J gene TRBJ2-1; no reliable D call. Here the CDR3 DNA reads TGTGCCAGCAGCCAACTGGGCCCCTCCTACAATGAGCAGTTCTTC. This codes for CASSQLGPSYNEQFF.